The 13 T cell receptor beta chains listed next were all sequenced from one sample in a study of graft-versus-host responses after intestinal transplantation. These receptors' antigens are unknown. Only in-frame clones appear in the TCRdb table, and some are missing; sequencing was by immunoSEQ multiplex PCR. Of about 86,000 clones listed, roughly 90% are singletons. The source material was unstimulated CD4+ T cells sorted from spleen or lymph node cells, sampled before transplant. The receptors originated from a human donor who was the organ donor for an intestinal transplant.

V is TRBV23-1 and J is TRBJ2-5; the match to TRBD1 covers 8 bases. TRBV23-1 is recorded as an ORF, its role being uncertain. V shed 3 bases and J 3 bases; nucleotides not matched to a gene: 9. The CDR3 runs 16 residues. CDR3 sequence (DNA): TGCGCCAGCAGTCACTCGGACAGGGACTGCGAAGAGACCCAGTACTTC. As protein: CASSHSDRDCEETQYF.

The J gene is TRBJ2-2, the V gene TRBV7-6; tentative D call: TRBD2 (5 bases). V gave up 5 bases and J gave up 4 bases, with 14 bases separating them. The CDR3 is 15 residues long. In germline, CDR1 is SGHVS, CDR2 FNYEAQ. CDR3 coding DNA: TGTGCCAGCAGCCCCGACGGACTGAGCACCGGGGAGCTGTTTTTT. Translation gives CASSPDGLSTGELFF. The variable domain in full, completed from reference TRBV7-6 and TRBJ2-2, reads GAGVSQSPRYKVTKRGQDVALRCDPISGHVSLYWYRQALGQGPEFLTYFNYEAQQDKSGLPNDRFSAERPEGSISTLTIQRTEQRDSAMYRCASSPDGLSTGELFFGEGSRLTVL.

The rearrangement joins TRBV7-9 to TRBJ1-1; the D gene is possibly TRBD1 (6 bases). The CDR3 is 12 amino acids. The germline V gene has CDR1 SEHNR and CDR2 FQNEAQ (reference sequence). The CDR3 nucleotides read TGTAACCTGACAGGCCGGAACACTGAAGCTTTCTTT. Translating gives CNLTGRNTEAFF.

The chain combines TRBV6-1 with TRBJ1-1; weak D call: TRBD1 (5 bases). The CDR3 sequence is 14 residues long. Germline CDR1 MNHNS, CDR2 SASEGT. The V end was cut by 6 bases, the J end by 6 bases, with 17 bases between. CDR3 coding DNA: TGTGCCAGCAGGACAGTCGAGCGGGGGGCTGAAGCTTTCTTT. This sequence encodes CASRTVERGAEAFF.

This chain connects TRBV9 to TRBJ2-1; D might be TRBD1 (5 bases). Germline loops: CDR1 SGDLS, CDR2 YYNGEE. V was trimmed by 1 base and J by 4 bases, leaving 12 bases between them. The CDR3 loop spans 15 amino acids. Here the CDR3 reads CASSVSGYKYNEQFF. The CDR3 coding sequence is TGTGCCAGCAGCGTATCAGGGTACAAGTACAATGAGCAGTTCTTC.

V is TRBV5-4 and J is TRBJ2-7, with D unclear. Trimming left V 2 bases short and J 0 bases short, with 6 bases between. The CDR3 totals 13 residues. Germline V gene data show CDR1 as SGHNT and CDR2 as YYREEE (reference sequence). The CDR3 here is CASSLSHSYEQYF. CDR3 coding DNA: TGTGCCAGCAGCTTATCCCACTCCTACGAGCAGTACTTC.

This sequence joins TRBV20-1 and TRBJ2-1, with D uncertain. Germline V gives CDR1 DFQATT, CDR2 SNEGSKA (reference sequence). The CDR3 covers 10 residues. V lost 3 bases and J 6 bases, leaving 3 bases between the germline ends. DNA of the CDR3: TGCAGTGCTAGCGTCAATGAGCAGTTCTTC. Residues: CSASVNEQFF.

The chain links TRBV27 to TRBJ2-3; 12 bases map to TRBD2. J was trimmed by 5 bases and V by 4 bases; bases with no gene match: 4. The germline gives CDR1 MNHEY, CDR2 SMNVEV (reference sequence). The CDR3 totals 15 residues. CDR3 DNA: TGTGCCAGCAGTTCCCCTAGCGGGAGGGAAGATACGCAGTATTTT. Protein product: CASSSPSGREDTQYF.

The rearrangement joins TRBV11-2 to TRBJ2-1; weak D call: TRBD2 (6 bases). Trimming took 1 base from V and 4 from J, leaving 11 bases between them. Germline V gene lookup returns CDR1 SGHAT and CDR2 FQNNGV. The CDR3 extends over 15 amino acids. The CDR3 protein is CASSLVAGFYNEQFF. The CDR3 region has the DNA TGTGCCAGCAGCTTAGTCGCGGGGTTTTACAATGAGCAGTTCTTC.

This clone has only one observation. CDR3 nucleotide sequence: TGTGCCAGCAGTGGGCAGTACCTGTCCGGGGAGCTGTTTTTT. Translating it yields CASSGQYLSGELFF. The genes are TRBV25-1 and TRBJ2-2, with D unclear. Germline CDR1 MGHDK, CDR2 SYGVNS. V was trimmed by 4 bases and J by 6 bases, leaving 12 bases between them. The CDR3 contains 14 residues.

The chain links TRBV9 to TRBJ2-2; 8 bases match TRBD1. There are 17 residues in the CDR3. V lost 0 bases, J lost 6 bases, and 10 bases stayed unmatched. CDR1 and CDR2 from the germline V gene are SGDLS and YYNGEE. CDR3: CASSVVGTGYGSGELFF. The CDR3 coding sequence is TGTGCCAGCAGCGTAGTAGGGACAGGCTACGGGTCCGGGGAGCTGTTTTTT.

V gene TRBV2 combines with J gene TRBJ1-4; 9 bases fit TRBD1. With 0 bases clipped from V and 8 bases from J, the junction kept 13 bases outside the gene matches. Germline loops: CDR1 SNHLY, CDR2 FYNNEI. The CDR3 contains 18 residues. This CDR3 is CASSEALDNTGGGEKLFF. In DNA form, the CDR3 reads TGTGCCAGCAGTGAAGCCCTAGACAATACAGGGGGCGGGGAAAAACTGTTTTTT.

This sequence joins TRBV19 and TRBJ1-5; D is ambiguous. Germline V gives CDR1 LNHDA, CDR2 SQIVND (reference sequence). The CDR3 is 12 amino acids. V lost 4 bases to trimming and J lost 6 bases, with 7 bases between them. The chain's CDR3 is CASSTSFQPQHF. The CDR3 nucleotides are TGTGCCAGTAGTACCTCTTTTCAGCCCCAGCATTTT.